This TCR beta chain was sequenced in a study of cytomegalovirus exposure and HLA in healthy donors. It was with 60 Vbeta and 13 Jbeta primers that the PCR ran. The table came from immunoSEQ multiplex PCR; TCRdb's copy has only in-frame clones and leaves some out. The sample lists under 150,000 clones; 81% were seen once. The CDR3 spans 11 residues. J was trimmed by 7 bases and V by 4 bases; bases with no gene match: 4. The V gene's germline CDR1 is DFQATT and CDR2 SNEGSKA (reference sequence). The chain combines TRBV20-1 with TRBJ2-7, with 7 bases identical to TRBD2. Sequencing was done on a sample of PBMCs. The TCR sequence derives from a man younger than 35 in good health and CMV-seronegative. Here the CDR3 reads CSAMGLREQYF. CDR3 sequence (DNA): TGCAGTGCTATGGGACTAAGGGAGCAGTACTTC.